The clone carrying this TCR beta chain occurred a few times. Unique molecular identifiers were incorporated during preparation of the TCRbeta library. TCRdb re-called the PCR reads with MiXCR, one entry per CDR3 protein. The table has about 350,000 distinct CDR3 sequences, 15% to 20% seen once. The sample originates from a study of T-cell reconstitution after alpha-beta-depleted transplantation in children. The CDR3 has 13 amino acids. The V gene lost 0 bases and the J gene lost 5 bases, with 9 bases spanning the gap. In germline, CDR1 is SGDLS, CDR2 YYNGEE. This specimen consisted of PBMCs, mostly from graft donor cells, obtained 360 days after TCRalphabeta/CD19-depleted stem cell transplant. This clonotype originated in a male patient aged 2-15 years who had a stem cell transplant for acute lymphoblastic leukemia, so the T cells may come from the graft donor. The chain carries TRBV9 and TRBJ2-7; D is ambiguous. The CDR3 is CASSVGGVDEQYF. The CDR3, as DNA: TGTGCCAGCAGCGTAGGAGGAGTGGACGAGCAGTACTTC.